This T cell receptor (beta chain) stems from a study of cytomegalovirus exposure and HLA in healthy donors. On this clone itself: Antigen: not known.

Trimming cost V 3 bases and J 6 bases, with 9 bases left between them. The CDR3 consists of 11 residues. The germline gives CDR1 DFQATT, CDR2 SNEGSKA (reference sequence). General study findings and limits: As confirmed in vitro, a few CMV-associated chains were specific for CMV antigens.

Vbeta (60) and Jbeta (13) primers were used in the PCR. Produced via immunoSEQ multiplex PCR; TCRdb's table is partial and in-frame only. The profile covers about 160,000 clones, with 65% to 80% appearing a single time and roughly an eighth taken by the ten largest. Sequenced input: PBMCs. This rearrangement joins TRBV20-1 to TRBJ2-7; no reliable D call. The receptor's source is a man aged 40-49 years in good health and CMV-seropositive. The CDR3 sequence is CSARRPSEQYF. The CDR3 DNA follows: TGCAGTGCTAGGCGGCCAAGCGAGCAGTACTTC.